The clone carrying this T cell receptor (beta chain) was counted a few times. Its antigen is not identified. The V gene end was trimmed by 1 base and the J gene end by 5 bases; junction bases not matched to a gene: 5. The CDR3 covers 16 residues. The germline CDR1 and CDR2 sequences are SGHTA and FQGTGA. The isolated RNA, all of it, was reverse transcribed, so expressed TCRB transcripts were what got sequenced. Some clones are missing from TCRdb's copy, which holds only in-frame ones; the method was immunoSEQ multiplex PCR. Among hundreds of thousands of clones listed, about an eighth were seen once. This entry comes from a study of beta chain features in type 1 diabetes. The overall study: The patients were much like the healthy donors in age, gender and cell yields. The number of sorted cells examined across all samples was 107,917,701. Whole-study results and caveats: Moderate but significant shortening of TCRB CDR3s was recorded in all four CD4+ subsets from Type 1 diabetes patients. There were fewer insertions and more deletions at the VDJ junctions of type 1 diabetes patients.

Staining for CD45RO/CCR7/CD25/CD127/CD95/CD27 allowed sorting of CD4+ naive, central memory, regulatory and stem cell-like memory cells. The specimen was naive CD4+ T cells from blood. This sequence joins TRBV7-3 and TRBJ2-2; 9 positions match TRBD1. This sequence was found in a young man with type 1 diabetes. The CDR3 loop reads CASSLNPGQGTGELFF. The CDR3 region has the DNA TGTGCCAGCAGCTTAAACCCCGGACAGGGGACCGGGGAGCTGTTTTTT.